This TCR beta chain appears in the sequencing data of a study of metastatic and nonmetastatic thyroid tumors. Looking at the study overall: Repertoire comparisons spanned blood and tumor or nodule tissue from malignant and benign thyroid patients.

In the original analysis: The authors used CDR3 differences across clinicopathological groups to build a distant-metastasis classifier for papillary thyroid cancer. TCRdb re-processed the PCR reads through MiXCR. The V and J calls reflect TCRdb's pipeline rather than the authors' work. The sample lists approximately 13,000 clones; about 30% were seen once. Study-wide results and caveats: Benign nodules reportedly had significantly lower TCR beta diversity than malignant thyroid tumors in blood and tumor.

Not a single patient had been given any form of treatment at any point before undergoing thyroid surgery. The CDR3 totals 15 residues. Germline assignment: CDR1 SGHDT and CDR2 YYEEEE. The germline V and J ends were trimmed by 4 bases and 5 bases, with 18 bases remaining between them. This clone was found many times. As yet, its antigen is unknown. This sequence joins TRBV5-6 and TRBJ2-5; the D gene is possibly TRBD1 (6 bases). The clonotype was recovered from a male donor with papillary thyroid cancer or a benign thyroid nodule (not recorded which). Some clones in this sample may be carry-over from other donors' samples. The specimen was tumor tissue. CDR3 amino acids: CASSPTQGARETQYF. In nucleotides, the CDR3 is TGTGCCAGCAGCCCGACACAGGGAGCTAGGGAGACCCAGTACTTC.